This entry lists 10 T cell receptor beta chains sequenced from one sample in a study of Tregs in tolerant kidney transplant recipients. Profiling relied on immunoSEQ multiplex PCR, and the TCRdb table lists in-frame clones only, not all of them. The sample consists of under 300,000 clones, around 82% of them appearing once. The specimen was CD4+ T cells from blood. These receptors all come from a human donor in good health.

The chain employs TRBV10-1 and TRBJ2-5; D remains unclear. Germline CDR1 and CDR2: WNHNN and SYGVQD (reference sequence). Trimming took 3 bases from V and 5 from J, leaving 10 bases between them. There are 13 residues in the CDR3. The CDR3 protein is CASSDLASETQYF. The DNA for the CDR3 is TGCGCCAGCAGTGATTTGGCATCGGAGACCCAGTACTTC.

The chain has TRBV19 and TRBJ1-1; D perhaps matches TRBD1 (5 bases). Trimming removed 6 bases from V and 6 bases from J, with 20 bases in between. This CDR3 comprises 15 residues. CDR1 is LNHDA and CDR2 is SQIVND in the germline V gene (reference sequence). The CDR3 sequence is CASRDGTPLRSEAFF. The DNA for the CDR3 is TGTGCCAGTAGGGACGGGACTCCCCTGCGGTCTGAAGCTTTCTTT.

The chain employs TRBV27 and TRBJ2-7; the match to TRBD1 covers 8 bases. The germline V gene has CDR1 MNHEY and CDR2 SMNVEV (reference sequence). The CDR3 length is 15 residues. J gave up 4 bases and V 0 bases, and 5 bases lay outside the gene matches. CDR3 DNA sequence: TGTGCCAGCAGTTTATCTAGCAGGGGGCTTTACGAGCAGTACTTC. As protein: CASSLSSRGLYEQYF.

V is TRBV5-1 and J is TRBJ1-3, with unresolved D. Germline lookup yields CDR1 SGHRS and CDR2 YFSETQ. V dropped 0 bases and J dropped 9 bases, with 19 bases sitting between them. The CDR3 spans 16 residues. CDR3 protein: CASSLAIAHDSATIYF. DNA of the CDR3: TGCGCCAGCAGCTTGGCGATCGCACACGACTCCGCCACCATATATTTT.

The J gene is TRBJ2-7, the V gene TRBV14, with a possible D match to TRBD2 (6 bases). The CDR3 has 13 amino acids. Trimming pared 4 bases from V and 5 bases from J, leaving 12 bases between. The V gene's germline CDR1 is SGHDN and CDR2 FVKESK. This CDR3 is CASSPVGGNEQYF. The CDR3 region has the DNA TGTGCCAGCAGCCCGGTGGGGGGAAACGAGCAGTACTTC. The full variable domain, in which reference TRBV14 and TRBJ2-7 provide the parts outside the CDR3, is EAGVTQFPSHSVIEKGQTVTLRCDPISGHDNLYWYRRVMGKEIKFLLHFVKESKQDESGMPNNRFLAERTGGTYSTLKVQPAELEDSGVYFCASSPVGGNEQYFGPGTRLTVT.

The J gene is TRBJ2-1, the V gene TRBV5-1, with a weak D call TRBD2 (6 bases). The V end lost 2 bases, the J end lost 5 bases, and 14 bases lay between the germline ends. The CDR3 runs 15 residues. Germline lookup yields CDR1 SGHRS and CDR2 YFSETQ. The CDR3 reads CASSLGAGLNNEQFF. The CDR3 DNA follows: TGCGCCAGCAGCTTAGGAGCGGGTCTCAACAATGAGCAGTTCTTC. Full variable domain (rest looked up from reference TRBV5-1 and TRBJ2-1): KAGVTQTPRYLIKTRGQQVTLSCSPISGHRSVSWYQQTPGQGLQFLFEYFSETQRNKGNFPGRFSGRQFSNSRSEMNVSTLELGDSALYLCASSLGAGLNNEQFFGPGTRLTVL.

This rearrangement joins TRBV10-3 to TRBJ2-7, with TRBD2 identical over 8 bases. The CDR3 extends over 16 amino acids. V lost 6 bases, J lost 7 bases, and 17 bases stayed unmatched. CDR1 is ENHRY, CDR2 SYGVKD, per germline. The CDR3 nucleotides are TGTGCCATCAGCCCCGGGGGAGCGGGGGATAAAAGAGAGCAGTACTTC. This sequence encodes CAISPGGAGDKREQYF.

This CDR3 reads CASSPGQRGYEQYF. As DNA, the CDR3 is TGTGCCAGCTCACCGGGGCAGAGGGGCTACGAGCAGTACTTC. The V and J genes are TRBV18 and TRBJ2-5; D could derive from TRBD1 or TRBD2 (5 bases each). The end of the DNA is better explained by TRBJ2-7, so the J call may be wrong. This CDR3 is built from 14 residues. The germline V gene has CDR1 KGHSH and CDR2 LQKENI.

V gene TRBV5-1 combines with J gene TRBJ1-2; no firm D call. This CDR3 has 14 amino acids. Germline assignment: CDR1 SGHRS and CDR2 YFSETQ. Trimming shortened V by 0 bases and J by 6 bases, and 12 bases separated the two germline ends. As DNA, the CDR3 is TGCGCCAGCAGCTTGGGGACCCCGGGCAATGGCTACACCTTC. Translation gives CASSLGTPGNGYTF.

This clone was observed a single time. The genes are TRBV20-1 and TRBJ1-1, with D perhaps TRBD1 (6 bases). In germline, CDR1 is DFQATT, CDR2 SNEGSKA (reference sequence). This CDR3 has 11 residues. This CDR3 is CSTGLSTEAFF. The DNA of the CDR3 is TGCAGCACAGGGTTGAGCACTGAAGCTTTCTTT.